A selection of T cell receptor beta chains follows, all from one sample in a study of control samples from healthy donors and cancer patients. The method was immunoSEQ multiplex PCR; TCRdb's version includes in-frame clones alone and lacks a portion of them. The data hold about 180,000 clones, with 90% to 95% observed a single time. Material for sequencing was blood. The receptor source for this set is a woman younger than 35 in good health. CDR3s include the opening cysteine and the closing phenylalanine or tryptophan. The D gene is left open where the match is weak. Expanded clones are given a class, and other clones once, few, many or no size at all.

D	V	J	size	DNA	CDR3
NA	TRBV5-5	TRBJ1-5	NA	TGTGCCAGCAGCCCAGGACGTGGGGATCAGCCCCAGCATTTT	CASSPGRGDQPQHF
NA	TRBV29-1	TRBJ1-2	once	TGCAGCGTTAAAGACATGAGGGCAACCAACTATGGCTACACCTTC	CSVKDMRATNYGYTF
NA	TRBV27	TRBJ2-7	once	TGTGCCAGCAGGAGGACGGACCCCTACGAGCAGTACTTC	CASRRTDPYEQYF
NA	TRBV20-1	TRBJ1-2	NA	TGCAGTGCTAGTGACGACCTAGATGGCTACACCTTC	CSASDDLDGYTF
TRBD1	TRBV6-1	TRBJ1-5	NA	TGTGCCAGCAGTGAACCCGGGACAGGGGTTCAGCCCCAGCATTTT	CASSEPGTGVQPQHF
NA	TRBV5-4	TRBJ2-7	NA	TGTGCCAGCAGCTCCGGGACCCGCTCCGGGGAGCAGTACTTC	CASSSGTRSGEQYF
NA	TRBV7-2	TRBJ2-7	NA	TGTGCCAGCAGCTTAACCAGGGATTACTACGAGCAGTACTTC	CASSLTRDYYEQYF
TRBD1	TRBV7-6	TRBJ2-2	NA	TGTGCCAGCAGCTTAGCTTCCGGGACAGGGGTCACCGGGGAGCTGTTTTTT	CASSLASGTGVTGELFF
NA	TRBV5-4	TRBJ2-2	NA	TGTGCCAGCTCGGGAGTAGGGAGAGGCACCGGGGAGCTGTTTTTT	CASSGVGRGTGELFF
NA	TRBV5-1	TRBJ1-1	NA	TGCGCCAGCAGCTTCTCAGGGGCTGGTACTGAAGCTTTCTTT	CASSFSGAGTEAFF
NA	TRBV27	TRBJ1-3	NA	TGTGCCAGCAGTTTAGGGGGGGGCGCCGGAAACACCATATATTTT	CASSLGGGAGNTIYF
NA	TRBV5-1	TRBJ1-1	NA	TGCGCCAGCAGCTTGGCCGGGGCGAACACTGAAGCTTTCTTT	CASSLAGANTEAFF
TRBD1	TRBV11-2	TRBJ1-1	NA	TGTGCCAGCAGCTGGGACAGGGTGGGAACTGAAGCTTTCTTT	CASSWDRVGTEAFF
NA	TRBV20-1	TRBJ1-2	NA	TGCAGTGCTCCTGATAATTATGGCTACACCTTC	CSAPDNYGYTF
NA	TRBV3-1/TRBV3-2	TRBJ2-2	NA	TGTGCCAGCAGCAAGAGCCCCGGGGAGCTGTTTTTT	CASSKSPGELFF
TRBD1	TRBV18	TRBJ1-4	NA	TGTGCCAGCTCACCGCGGACAGGCGACACTAATGAAAAACTGTTTTTT	CASSPRTGDTNEKLFF
TRBD1	TRBV9	TRBJ1-5	NA	TGTGCCAGCAGCGCACAGGGGGCTGGCAATCAGCCCCAGCATTTT	CASSAQGAGNQPQHF